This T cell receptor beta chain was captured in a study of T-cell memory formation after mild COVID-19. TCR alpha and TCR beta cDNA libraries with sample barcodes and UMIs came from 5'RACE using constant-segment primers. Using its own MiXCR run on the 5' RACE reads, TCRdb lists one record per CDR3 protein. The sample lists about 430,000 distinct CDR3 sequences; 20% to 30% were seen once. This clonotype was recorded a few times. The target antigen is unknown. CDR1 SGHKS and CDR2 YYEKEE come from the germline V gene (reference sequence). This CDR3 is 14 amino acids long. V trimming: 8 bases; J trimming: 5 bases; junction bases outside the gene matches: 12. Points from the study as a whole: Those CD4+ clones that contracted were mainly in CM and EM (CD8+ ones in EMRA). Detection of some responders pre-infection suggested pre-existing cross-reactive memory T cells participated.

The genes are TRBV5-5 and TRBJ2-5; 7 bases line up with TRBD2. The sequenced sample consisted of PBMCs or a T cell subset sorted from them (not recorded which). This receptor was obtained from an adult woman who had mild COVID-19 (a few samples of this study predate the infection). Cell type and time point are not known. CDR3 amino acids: CASRDYAGGETQYF. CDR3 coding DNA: TGTGCCAGTAGGGACTATGCGGGTGGGGAGACCCAGTACTTC.